Listed here are 2 T cell receptor beta chains from one sample, sequenced in a study of blood T cells in healthy people across ages. A second PCR of 7 to 11 cycles used a sample-barcoded 5' primer and a J-beta primer mix. TCRdb processed the 5' RACE reads anew with MiXCR; each CDR3 protein has one entry. The sample holds roughly 700,000 distinct CDR3 sequences, around half seen once. The sample taken for sequencing was blood. Source of these receptors: a woman in her fifties or sixties in good health.

The rearrangement joins TRBV5-1 to TRBJ2-1; 10 bases fit TRBD2. V dropped 2 bases and J dropped 8; count of bases not matched to a gene: 13. CDR3 length equals 17 residues. The germline CDR1 and CDR2 sequences are SGHRS and YFSETQ. The CDR3 spells CASSLTASGTSVHEQFF. The CDR3 region has the DNA TGCGCCAGCAGCTTAACGGCATCCGGGACTAGCGTCCATGAGCAGTTCTTC.

The rearrangement uses TRBV27 and TRBJ2-5; a weak D match, TRBD2 (6 bases). Between the trimmed V and J ends, which lost 10 bases and 9 bases, there was a span of 30 bases. This CDR3 comprises 16 residues. Germline CDR1 reads MNHEY; CDR2 reads SMNVEV (reference sequence). CDR3 sequence (DNA): TGTGCCACCCGCGATACCGCAGGACGACTGGGGGAGGCCCAGTACTTC. Protein: CATRDTAGRLGEAQYF.